This T cell receptor beta chain came from a study of T cell responses to AZD1222 COVID-19 vaccine. The overall study: The analysis combined second doses at about 4 or about 12 weeks.

Turning to this clone: The target antigen is unknown.

Findings of the study overall: White British people made up most donors, females outnumbered males, and clonal diversity was possibly underestimated. Baseline serology detected seropositivity in only a handful of AZD1222 recipients. Within unmutated variant regions lay the reported targets of nearly half of spike-specific TCRs.

Clones were read by immunoSEQ multiplex PCR, and TCRdb kept only the in-frame ones, dropping some. The sample consists of 110,000 to 150,000 clones, roughly nine tenths of them appearing once. Trimming shortened V by 1 base and J by 11 bases, and 23 bases separated the two germline ends. The CDR3 consists of 16 residues. The germline gives CDR1 SGHTA, CDR2 FQGNSA. The material sequenced was peripheral blood, taken on day 0 of AZD1222 vaccination. The V gene is TRBV7-2, the J gene TRBJ1-1; D gene ambiguous. This clonotype was sampled from an adult in good health. CDR3 sequence reads: CASSLEVFLGDPQAFF. CDR3 bases: TGTGCCAGCAGCTTAGAGGTTTTTCTCGGAGATCCGCAGGCTTTCTTT.